These T cell receptor beta chains were read from a single sample in a study of blood T cell repertoires in COVID-19. Assay used: immunoSEQ multiplex PCR; TCRdb lists only in-frame clones, some missing. The repertoire holds about 160,000 clones, with around 83% as singletons. The sequenced sample consisted of peripheral blood. The receptors here all came from a man between 70 and 80 years old who had recovered from COVID-19. The CDR3 runs from the conserved cysteine through the conserved F or W. Fields, in order: clone size, V gene, J gene, CDR3 length, D gene, CDR3 DNA, CDR3 protein. D genes are given only for firm matches. Some rows have no size entry. The others give once, few or many, or a class for an expanded clone.

clone size: once
V gene: TRBV6-6
J gene: TRBJ2-7
CDR3 length: 17
D gene: TRBD2
CDR3 DNA: TGTGCCAGCAGTCCCCCCGCTTATGGTAGCGGGAGACAGGAGCAGTACTTC
CDR3 protein: CASSPPAYGSGRQEQYF

clone size: .
V gene: TRBV7-8
J gene: TRBJ2-5
CDR3 length: 13
D gene: .
CDR3 DNA: TGTGCCAGCAGCTGGGGACTCACGGAGACCCAGTACTTC
CDR3 protein: CASSWGLTETQYF

clone size: .
V gene: TRBV29-1
J gene: TRBJ2-5
CDR3 length: 11
D gene: TRBD1
CDR3 DNA: TGCAGCGTCGGACAGGGCAAGACCCAGTACTTC
CDR3 protein: CSVGQGKTQYF

clone size: .
V gene: TRBV7-6
J gene: TRBJ1-5
CDR3 length: 12
D gene: .
CDR3 DNA: TGTGCCAGCACAGGGCCCAATCAGCCCCAGCATTTT
CDR3 protein: CASTGPNQPQHF

clone size: few
V gene: TRBV11-2
J gene: TRBJ2-3
CDR3 length: 15
D gene: TRBD2
CDR3 DNA: TGTGCCAGCAGCTTAGACAGCGGGGGCACAGATACGCAGTATTTT
CDR3 protein: CASSLDSGGTDTQYF

clone size: .
V gene: TRBV5-1
J gene: TRBJ2-2
CDR3 length: 14
D gene: .
CDR3 DNA: TGCGCCAGCGGCCGGGGAGAGAACACCGGGGAGCTGTTTTTT
CDR3 protein: CASGRGENTGELFF

clone size: .
V gene: TRBV2
J gene: TRBJ2-7
CDR3 length: 15
D gene: .
CDR3 DNA: TGTGCCAGCAGAATAACACAATCTCCAACCTACGAGCAGTACTTC
CDR3 protein: CASRITQSPTYEQYF

clone size: .
V gene: TRBV9
J gene: TRBJ1-2
CDR3 length: 12
D gene: .
CDR3 DNA: TGTGCCAGCAGCCCGGGGTGGCAAGGCTACACCTTC
CDR3 protein: CASSPGWQGYTF

clone size: .
V gene: TRBV11-2
J gene: TRBJ2-1
CDR3 length: 16
D gene: .
CDR3 DNA: TGTGCCAGCAGCCTTGTCGCCCGCGGCTCCTACAATGAGCAGTTCTTC
CDR3 protein: CASSLVARGSYNEQFF

clone size: .
V gene: TRBV18
J gene: TRBJ2-1
CDR3 length: 16
D gene: TRBD1
CDR3 DNA: TGTGCCAGCTCACCCTCCGGGACAGGATTATACAATGAGCAGTTCTTC
CDR3 protein: CASSPSGTGLYNEQFF

clone size: .
V gene: TRBV7-8
J gene: TRBJ1-3
CDR3 length: 17
D gene: TRBD1
CDR3 DNA: TGTGCCAGCAGCCCCCGGGACAGCCTAAACTCTGGAAACACCATATATTTT
CDR3 protein: CASSPRDSLNSGNTIYF

clone size: .
V gene: TRBV5-1
J gene: TRBJ2-3
CDR3 length: 15
D gene: TRBD2
CDR3 DNA: TGCGCCAGCAGCTTGGTGGGGGGGAGCACAGATACGCAGTATTTT
CDR3 protein: CASSLVGGSTDTQYF

clone size: .
V gene: TRBV9
J gene: TRBJ1-4
CDR3 length: 15
D gene: .
CDR3 DNA: TGTGCCAGCACCCGGGGCGTCGGGGGATACGAAAAACTGTTTTTT
CDR3 protein: CASTRGVGGYEKLFF

clone size: .
V gene: TRBV6-2/TRBV6-3
J gene: TRBJ2-3
CDR3 length: 16
D gene: TRBD2
CDR3 DNA: TGTGCCAGCAGCTCCCCCAGCGGGAGGAACACAGATACGCAGTATTTT
CDR3 protein: CASSSPSGRNTDTQYF

clone size: once
V gene: TRBV7-8
J gene: TRBJ1-1
CDR3 length: 14
D gene: .
CDR3 DNA: TGTGCCAGCAGCTCCAGGGAAGGTTGGACTGAAGCTTTCTTT
CDR3 protein: CASSSREGWTEAFF

clone size: .
V gene: TRBV19
J gene: TRBJ2-1
CDR3 length: 19
D gene: .
CDR3 DNA: TGTGCCAGTCAGTATAGGGTAGTGGGGGGTCAGAGCTCCTACAATGAGCAGTTCTTC
CDR3 protein: CASQYRVVGGQSSYNEQFF

clone size: .
V gene: TRBV6-5
J gene: TRBJ1-5
CDR3 length: 13
D gene: .
CDR3 DNA: TGTGCCAGCAGTCCCCAGCGCGATCAGCCCCAGCATTTT
CDR3 protein: CASSPQRDQPQHF

clone size: .
V gene: TRBV29-1
J gene: TRBJ2-1
CDR3 length: 14
D gene: TRBD2
CDR3 DNA: TGCAGCGTTGAAATGGCTAGCGGGAGGAGTGAGCAGTTCTTC
CDR3 protein: CSVEMASGRSEQFF

clone size: many
V gene: TRBV5-4
J gene: TRBJ2-7
CDR3 length: 14
D gene: TRBD1
CDR3 DNA: TGTGCCAGCAGCTCTGACAGGGCCCGGTACGAGCAGTACTTC
CDR3 protein: CASSSDRARYEQYF

clone size: .
V gene: TRBV5-1
J gene: TRBJ2-1
CDR3 length: 12
D gene: .
CDR3 DNA: TGCGCCAGCAGCCAGGATGGGTTGAAGCAGTTCTTC
CDR3 protein: CASSQDGLKQFF

clone size: .
V gene: TRBV2
J gene: TRBJ1-2
CDR3 length: 13
D gene: TRBD1
CDR3 DNA: TGTGCCAGCAGTGCGACAGGGAACTATGGCTACACCTTC
CDR3 protein: CASSATGNYGYTF

clone size: .
V gene: TRBV6-5
J gene: TRBJ1-1
CDR3 length: 15
D gene: .
CDR3 DNA: TGTGCCAGCAGGTTGATGGTGAGTGGGGCGACTGAAGCTTTCTTT
CDR3 protein: CASRLMVSGATEAFF

clone size: .
V gene: TRBV19
J gene: TRBJ2-1
CDR3 length: 16
D gene: TRBD1
CDR3 DNA: TGTGCCACCCGGGACAGGGGTATAAGCTCCTACAATGAGCAGTTCTTC
CDR3 protein: CATRDRGISSYNEQFF

clone size: many
V gene: TRBV4-1
J gene: TRBJ2-7
CDR3 length: 14
D gene: .
CDR3 DNA: TGCGCCAGCAGCCAAGAACGTTCCCTAGGCGAGCAGTACTTC
CDR3 protein: CASSQERSLGEQYF

clone size: .
V gene: TRBV6-5
J gene: TRBJ2-1
CDR3 length: 15
D gene: .
CDR3 DNA: TGTGCCACCTCAAGGGAGTCGAGTTCCTACAATGAGCAGTTCTTC
CDR3 protein: CATSRESSSYNEQFF

clone size: .
V gene: TRBV6-5
J gene: TRBJ2-5
CDR3 length: 14
D gene: .
CDR3 DNA: TGTGCCAGCAGTCACCGGGACAACCAAGAGACCCAGTACTTC
CDR3 protein: CASSHRDNQETQYF

clone size: .
V gene: TRBV10-3
J gene: TRBJ2-7
CDR3 length: 14
D gene: .
CDR3 DNA: TGTGCCATCAGTGAGGTGGGAGGCCCCGACGAGCAGTACTTC
CDR3 protein: CAISEVGGPDEQYF

clone size: .
V gene: TRBV7-2
J gene: TRBJ2-3
CDR3 length: 15
D gene: TRBD1
CDR3 DNA: TGTGCCAGCAGCTTAACGGCCCAGGGGGCGACTACGCAGTATTTT
CDR3 protein: CASSLTAQGATTQYF

clone size: .
V gene: TRBV19
J gene: TRBJ2-7
CDR3 length: 15
D gene: .
CDR3 DNA: TGTGCCAGTAGTATTCAAGGGGCGAGCTCCTACGAGCAGTACTTC
CDR3 protein: CASSIQGASSYEQYF

clone size: once
V gene: TRBV5-8
J gene: TRBJ2-3
CDR3 length: 17
D gene: TRBD2
CDR3 DNA: TGTGCCAGCAGCTTGGCCCTGACTAGCGGGAGGGCAGATACGCAGTATTTT
CDR3 protein: CASSLALTSGRADTQYF

clone size: .
V gene: TRBV11-2
J gene: TRBJ1-4
CDR3 length: 16
D gene: TRBD1
CDR3 DNA: TGTGCCAGCAGCTTAGCCGGGACAGGGACTAATGAAAAACTGTTTTTT
CDR3 protein: CASSLAGTGTNEKLFF

clone size: .
V gene: TRBV7-2
J gene: TRBJ2-1
CDR3 length: 13
D gene: .
CDR3 DNA: TGTGCCAGCAGCCATGGACAGAACAATGAGCAGTTCTTC
CDR3 protein: CASSHGQNNEQFF

clone size: once
V gene: TRBV24-1
J gene: TRBJ2-2
CDR3 length: 17
D gene: TRBD2
CDR3 DNA: TGTGCCACCAGTGATGACAGCGGGAGGGGAATGACCGGGGAGCTGTTTTTT
CDR3 protein: CATSDDSGRGMTGELFF

clone size: .
V gene: TRBV6-2/TRBV6-3
J gene: TRBJ2-7
CDR3 length: 14
D gene: TRBD2
CDR3 DNA: TGTGCCAGCAGTAAACTAGCGGGAGCTTACGAGCAGTACTTC
CDR3 protein: CASSKLAGAYEQYF

clone size: .
V gene: TRBV7-9
J gene: TRBJ2-1
CDR3 length: 16
D gene: .
CDR3 DNA: TGTGCCAGCAGCTTAGCGTCGGGACTCCCATACAATGAGCAGTTCTTC
CDR3 protein: CASSLASGLPYNEQFF

clone size: .
V gene: TRBV20-1
J gene: TRBJ2-3
CDR3 length: 10
D gene: .
CDR3 DNA: TGCAGTGCTAGCCGGGATACGCAGTATTTT
CDR3 protein: CSASRDTQYF

clone size: .
V gene: TRBV15
J gene: TRBJ2-7
CDR3 length: 15
D gene: .
CDR3 DNA: TGTGCCACCAGCAGAGATACAGGTCACACCTACGAGCAGTACTTC
CDR3 protein: CATSRDTGHTYEQYF